This TCR beta chain was documented in a study of cytomegalovirus exposure and HLA in healthy donors. This CDR3 is built from 14 residues. Germline V gene data show CDR1 as SGDLS and CDR2 as YYNGEE. V was clipped by 0 bases and J by 8 bases; unmatched bases: 6. The PCR employed 60 Vbeta primers together with 13 Jbeta primers. Clones were read by immunoSEQ multiplex PCR, and TCRdb kept only the in-frame ones, dropping some. This sample carries roughly 240,000 clones, about 88% of them seen once, and the ten largest clones take about 0.22%. Sequenced material: PBMCs. This receptor was identified in a girl between 2 and 10 years old in good health and CMV-seronegative. The chain joins TRBV9 to TRBJ1-2; 8 bases agree with TRBD1. CDR3 protein: CASSVDSGGGGYTF. In DNA form, the CDR3 reads TGTGCCAGCAGCGTAGACTCAGGGGGCGGCGGCTACACCTTC.